This T cell receptor (beta chain) was identified in a study of response to subunit inactivated influenza vaccine. Study results and limitations: New T cells are recruited in small numbers by each seasonal influenza vaccination, according to the authors' suggestion.

Trimming cost V 7 bases and J 0 bases; bases outside gene matches: 11. This CDR3 region has 16 residues. Each CDR3 protein gets one entry after TCRdb re-called the RT-PCR reads with MiXCR. The data contain about 500,000 distinct CDR3 sequences, approximately 16% of them singletons. Only a few counts were recorded for this clonotype. Its target is unknown. Material: CD4+ T cells sorted from PBMCs, obtained around 25 months after vaccination. V and J are TRBV12-3 or TRBV12-4 and TRBJ2-7; 8 bases are a match to TRBD1. The TCR originated in a man in his fifties or sixties who received an inactivated influenza vaccine. DNA of the CDR3: TGTGCCAGCATCCTTGGAGGACAGGGCAGCTCCTACGAGCAGTACTTC. As protein: CASILGGQGSSYEQYF.